These 5 T cell receptor beta chains were all obtained from the same sample, sequenced in a study of blood T cell repertoires in COVID-19 (dated by TCRdb to 2020 to 2021). Libraries were made using the immunoSEQ multiplex PCR assay. In TCRdb, the immuneACCESS table is reduced to in-frame sequences with V and J assigned. These tables do not hold every clone; where another copy was compared, an unresolved V gene accounts for under half, and the others remain unexplained. The sample table contains fewer than 500,000 clones; only one count was recorded for roughly 90% of them. The ten biggest clones cover around 0.95% of the sample. The sequencing input was PBMCs or T cells enriched from blood (not recorded which). These receptors were collected from a woman younger than 45 with acute COVID-19.

The rearrangement joins TRBV9 to TRBJ2-3, with D perhaps TRBD2 (5 bases). The CDR3 has 15 residues. V was shortened by 0 bases and J by 0 bases, with 8 bases between the two germline ends. Germline CDR1 is SGDLS and CDR2 is YYNGEE. The CDR3 is CASSVGRVSTDTQYF. The DNA for the CDR3 is TGTGCCAGCAGCGTAGGGCGGGTGAGCACAGATACGCAGTATTTT. The variable domain in full, with the rest retrieved from reference TRBV9 and TRBJ2-3, is DSGVTQTPKHLITATGQRVTLRCSPRSGDLSVYWYQQSLDQGLQFLIQYYNGEERAKGNILERFSAQQFPDLHSELNLSSLELGDSALYFCASSVGRVSTDTQYFGPGTRLTVL.

The genes are TRBV7-2 and TRBJ2-1; D possibly corresponds to TRBD2 (7 bases). Germline-derived CDR1 and CDR2 are SGHTA and FQGNSA. The CDR3 is made up of 14 amino acids. V shed 8 bases and J shed 7 bases, with 18 bases lying between them. The CDR3 loop is CASGAGAGWNEQFF. DNA for the CDR3: TGTGCCAGCGGCGCGGGGGCAGGGTGGAATGAGCAGTTCTTC.

This chain connects TRBV7-6 to TRBJ1-6; D ambiguous. CDR1 is SGHVS, CDR2 FNYEAQ, per germline. Trimming stripped 3 bases from V and 5 bases from J, with 8 bases between. The CDR3 extends over 14 amino acids. The CDR3 DNA sequence: TGTGCCAGCAGCTTCAGAAGCGATAATTCACCCCTCCACTTT. Its protein is CASSFRSDNSPLHF.

The chain is built from TRBV10-3 and TRBJ2-7; the match to TRBD1 covers 8 bases. The CDR3 has 12 residues. After removal of 10 bases from V and 6 bases from J, the junction contained 8 bases not matched to a gene. Germline values: CDR1 ENHRY, CDR2 SYGVKD. CDR3 coding DNA: TGTGCCAGCAACCGGACAGGGAGCGAGCAGTACTTC. Its protein is CASNRTGSEQYF.

In this sample, this clone turned up many times. The J gene is TRBJ1-1, the V gene TRBV7-6, with D perhaps matching TRBD1 (5 bases). From germline, CDR1 is SGHVS and CDR2 FNYEAQ. The CDR3 has 14 amino acids. V lost 5 bases to trimming and J lost 8 bases, with 18 bases between them. The CDR3 is CASSPRTAGVEAFF. Written as DNA, the CDR3 is TGTGCCAGCAGCCCACGGACTGCGGGGGTGGAAGCTTTCTTT.